This passage covers 14 T cell receptor beta chains from one sample sequenced in a study of response to subunit inactivated influenza vaccine. TCRdb re-derived calls from the RT-PCR reads in MiXCR, one entry per CDR3 protein. The table lists about 310,000 distinct CDR3 sequences, around 20% of them singletons, with 10% to 13% in the top ten. This specimen consisted of PBMCs from blood, obtained roughly 20 months after vaccination. The receptors here all came from a man aged 45-69 years who received an inactivated influenza vaccine.

The chain is built from TRBV11-2 and TRBJ1-5; unclear D gene. This CDR3 has 17 residues. Trimming removed 1 base from V and 5 bases from J, with 18 bases in between. Germline CDR1 SGHAT, CDR2 FQNNGV. The CDR3 DNA sequence: TGTGCCAGCAGCTTAGGTACCGGGAGAATAGGTTATCAGCCCCAGCATTTT. Residues: CASSLGTGRIGYQPQHF.

By share, this clonotype counts as medium-sized. This rearrangement joins TRBV6-1 to TRBJ1-5; D unresolved. With 4 bases removed from V and 2 bases from J, the gap between germline ends came to 9 bases. The CDR3 consists of 14 residues. Germline-derived CDR1 and CDR2 are MNHNS and SASEGT. The CDR3 region is CASSGPEGNQPQHF. In DNA, the CDR3 is TGTGCCAGCAGTGGACCTGAGGGCAATCAGCCCCAGCATTTT.

This clonotype has only a few counts. This chain connects TRBV4-3 to TRBJ2-2, with 8 nucleotides matching TRBD1. The V and J ends lost 3 bases and 0 bases, in that order; junction bases with no gene match: 9. In germline, CDR1 is LGHNA, CDR2 YSLEER. This CDR3 has 18 amino acids. CDR3 amino acids: CASSQENQQGANTGELFF. The CDR3 DNA reads as TGCGCCAGCAGCCAGGAAAACCAACAGGGGGCGAACACCGGGGAGCTGTTTTTT.

J is TRBJ1-2 and V is TRBV20-1; D remains ambiguous. V shed 7 bases and J shed 0 bases, with 9 bases lying between them. Germline loops: CDR1 DFQATT, CDR2 SNEGSKA (reference sequence). This CDR3 comprises 12 residues. The CDR3 loop reads CSDRRTNYGYTF. In DNA form, the CDR3 reads TGCAGTGACAGACGGACTAACTATGGCTACACCTTC.

This clonotype was detected only a few times. Written as DNA, the CDR3 is TGTGCCAGCAGTTTTGGCGGAGAGACCCAGTACTTC. Encoded protein: CASSFGGETQYF. The rearrangement joins TRBV27 to TRBJ2-5; D is unclear. Germline values: CDR1 MNHEY, CDR2 SMNVEV (reference sequence). This CDR3 spans 12 amino acids. The ends were cut back, 3 bases at V and 4 bases at J, with 6 bases in the middle.

This rearrangement joins TRBV20-1 to TRBJ2-2, with 7 bases that match TRBD1. Trimming cost V 1 base and J 1 base; bases outside gene matches: 3. This CDR3 is 15 amino acids long. Germline loops: CDR1 DFQATT, CDR2 SNEGSKA (reference sequence). The CDR3 loop is CSARGRTGNTGELFF. The CDR3 nucleotides read TGCAGTGCTAGAGGCCGGACAGGGAACACCGGGGAGCTGTTTTTT.

This clonotype was detected only a few times. The chain employs TRBV12-3 or TRBV12-4 and TRBJ1-1, with a possible D match to TRBD1 (6 bases). This CDR3 is 14 amino acids long. V dropped 1 base and J dropped 5 bases, with 11 bases sitting between them. The CDR3 spells CASSLVEGVTEAFF. The CDR3 DNA reads TGTGCCAGCAGTTTAGTTGAGGGGGTTACTGAAGCTTTCTTT.

This chain links TRBV20-1 with TRBJ2-7, with D uncertain. The V and J ends lost 2 bases and 2 bases respectively, with 13 bases between them. The CDR3 is made up of 14 amino acids. Germline assignment: CDR1 DFQATT and CDR2 SNEGSKA (reference sequence). CDR3 coding DNA: TGCAGTGCTAGAAAGCCCCCAGGAACCTACGAGCAGTACTTC. Its translation: CSARKPPGTYEQYF.

This clonotype appeared many times. This sequence joins TRBV3-1 and TRBJ2-5; 9 bases align to TRBD1. This CDR3 region has 13 residues. Germline trimming cut 4 bases from V and 3 bases from J; bases unmatched to any gene: 0. The germline V gene has CDR1 LGHDT and CDR2 YNNKEL (reference sequence). The CDR3 sequence: CASSRTGEETQYF. In DNA form, the CDR3 reads TGTGCCAGCAGCCGGACAGGGGAAGAGACCCAGTACTTC.

This clonotype has only a few counts. This chain links TRBV24-1 with TRBJ1-1; D not resolved. CDR1 KGHDR and CDR2 SFDVKD come from the germline V gene. The V end lost 3 bases, the J end lost 2 bases, and 9 bases lay between the germline ends. The CDR3 totals 14 residues. CDR3 residues: CATSDRTRNTEAFF. In nucleotides, the CDR3 is TGTGCCACCAGTGATCGGACGCGCAACACTGAAGCTTTCTTT.

The genes are TRBV9 and TRBJ2-2, with D possibly being TRBD1 (5 bases). The germline gives CDR1 SGDLS, CDR2 YYNGEE. The CDR3 sequence is 14 residues long. V was pared by 0 bases and J by 4 bases, with 7 bases between. The CDR3 nucleotides read TGTGCCAGCAGCGTAGTAGGGGTCACCGGGGAGCTGTTTTTT. Translated, it gives CASSVVGVTGELFF.

The chain is built from TRBV20-1 and TRBJ2-5; a weak D match, TRBD1 (6 bases). The CDR3 covers 12 residues. Germline V lookup: CDR1 DFQATT, CDR2 SNEGSKA (reference sequence). V was trimmed by 6 bases and J by 5 bases, leaving 13 bases between them. This CDR3 reads CSAGDMAETQYF. CDR3 coding DNA: TGCAGTGCAGGGGACATGGCCGAGACCCAGTACTTC.

In this sample, this clonotype turned up a few times. The chain recombines TRBV5-1 with TRBJ1-4, with TRBD1 as a possible D gene (6 bases). The CDR3 is 14 residues long. With 5 bases removed from V and 7 bases from J, the gap between germline ends came to 15 bases. Per germline, CDR1 SGHRS and CDR2 YFSETQ. The CDR3 region has the DNA TGCGCCAGCAGGGCCGGGGGCCTCTCTGAAAAACTGTTTTTT. Its protein is CASRAGGLSEKLFF.

V and J are TRBV3-1 and TRBJ2-5; TRBD2 matches 14 bases. The CDR3 has 17 amino acids. Unmatched junction bases numbered 8, after V lost 3 bases and J lost 5 bases. Per germline, CDR1 LGHDT and CDR2 YNNKEL (reference sequence). Here the CDR3 DNA reads TGTGCCAGCAGCCAGACTAGCGGGAGGGCCGTTTATGAGACCCAGTACTTC. Its protein product is CASSQTSGRAVYETQYF.